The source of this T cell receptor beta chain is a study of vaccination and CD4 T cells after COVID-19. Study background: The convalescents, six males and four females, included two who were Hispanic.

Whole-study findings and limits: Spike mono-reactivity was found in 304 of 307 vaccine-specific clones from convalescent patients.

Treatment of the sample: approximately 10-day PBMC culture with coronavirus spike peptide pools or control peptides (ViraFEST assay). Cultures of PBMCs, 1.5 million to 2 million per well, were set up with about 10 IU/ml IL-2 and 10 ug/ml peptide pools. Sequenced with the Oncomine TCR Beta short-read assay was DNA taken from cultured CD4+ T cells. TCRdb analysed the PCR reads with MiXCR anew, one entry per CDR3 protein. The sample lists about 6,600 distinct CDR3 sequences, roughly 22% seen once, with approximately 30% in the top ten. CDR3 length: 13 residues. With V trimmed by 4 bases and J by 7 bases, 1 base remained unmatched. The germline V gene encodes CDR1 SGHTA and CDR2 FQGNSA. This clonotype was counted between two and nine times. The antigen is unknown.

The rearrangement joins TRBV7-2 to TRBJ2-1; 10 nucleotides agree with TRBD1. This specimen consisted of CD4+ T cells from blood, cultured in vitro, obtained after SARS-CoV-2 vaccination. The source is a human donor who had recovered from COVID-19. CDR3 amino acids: CASSSGQGNEQFF. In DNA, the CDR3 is TGTGCCAGCAGCTCGGGACAGGGGAATGAGCAGTTCTTC.